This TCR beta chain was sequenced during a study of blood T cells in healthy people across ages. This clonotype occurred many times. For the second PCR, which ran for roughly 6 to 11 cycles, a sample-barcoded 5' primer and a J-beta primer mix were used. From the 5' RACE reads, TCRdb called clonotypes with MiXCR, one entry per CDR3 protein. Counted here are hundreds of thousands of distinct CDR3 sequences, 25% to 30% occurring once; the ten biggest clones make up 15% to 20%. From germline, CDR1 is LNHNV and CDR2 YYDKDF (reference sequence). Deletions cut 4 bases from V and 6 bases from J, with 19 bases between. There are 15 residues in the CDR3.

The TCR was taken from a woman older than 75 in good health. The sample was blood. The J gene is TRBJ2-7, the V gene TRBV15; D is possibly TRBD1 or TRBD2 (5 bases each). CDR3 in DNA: TGTGCCACCAGCACGTTTTCCGGGACCAGTGGCGAGCAGTACTTC. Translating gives CATSTFSGTSGEQYF.